This TCR beta chain emerged from a study of cytomegalovirus exposure and HLA in healthy donors (TCRdb year 2017). Broadly, across the study: According to an earlier analysis of several hundred of the donors, about 179 million T cells yielded roughly 100 million unique TCR beta sequences and about 300 Gb of sequence data. About 280 gigabases of sequencing data and roughly 90 million unique TCR sequences were included in an early release covering over 600 HLA-typed donors. The genetic ancestry cluster associated with self-reported Caucasian donors included 81% of the approximately 400 genotyped donors. The aim of the study was to test whether cataloging public T cell receptors could identify signatures of past pathogen exposure. Using immunosequencing, the study profiled T cell repertoires from 500 to 800 subjects and related those repertoires to cytomegalovirus serostatus. In addition to the first cohort of roughly 700 subjects, a separate validation cohort of under 150 different subjects was used. To predict cytomegalovirus infection status, the study combined high-throughput TCR immunosequencing, statistical association of individual TCRs with disease status, and machine learning. In a later analysis, previously published TCR beta repertoires from 550 to 750 donors were re-analyzed and high-resolution HLA genotyping was added so that TCR occurrence patterns could be studied. In the later analysis, no new phenotypic data were used to find candidate immune exposures; instead, reliance was placed on TCR beta sequences and their occurrence across donors. To decide whether each TCR beta V gene segment behaved as functional or pseudogenic, an earlier analysis of approximately 620 of the donors relied on high-throughput TCR beta sequencing. Alongside the repertoire data, information on donor age, sex, ethnicity and CMV serostatus was compiled. Genome-wide SNP genotypes for about three fifths of the 666 donors were used in a later genetic analysis, which treated that subset as a discovery cohort. All discovery cohort repertoires had been generated on a single sequencing platform. Class I and class II HLA loci were covered by the typing at four-digit resolution. The number of typed donors differed by locus: 629-630 for A, B, C, DRB1 and DQB1; 500 to 550 for DQA1; fewer than 610 for DPA1; and around 470 for DPB1. Roughly 5 DR-DQ haplotypes were treated as single units for association and clustering because of strong linkage in the cohort. Among 300 to 500 genotyped donors of the cohort, an average of approximately 200,000 unique TCR beta nucleotide sequences was sequenced per donor, of which roughly 17% were non-productive.

The library was produced with the immunoSEQ multiplex PCR assay. For the multiplex PCR, a mixture combining 60 forward primers for TCR Vbeta segments and 13 reverse primers for TCR Jbeta segments was used. The CDR3 region of rearranged TCR beta genes was amplified from genomic DNA with a multiplex PCR assay. The Illumina HiSeq System was used to sequence the amplified TCR beta libraries as 87-base-pair reads. Regarding the original processing steps: Across the 640 or so repertoires, a later analysis counted some 80 million unique TCR beta chains, some 11 million of which were shared by at least two donors. Raw reads were error-corrected and collapsed into unique sequences with a nearest-neighbor algorithm that merged closely related sequences to remove PCR and sequencing errors. CDR3 sequences were aligned to IMGT reference sequences to assign V, D and J gene segments. For a sequence to be retained, a match of at least six nucleotides was required to both a V gene segment and a J gene segment. A rearrangement counted as productive if the CDR3 had no stop codons and remained in frame with V and J, and every other rearrangement counted as non-productive. CDR3 was defined by IMGT convention, running from the second conserved V-encoded cysteine to the conserved J-encoded phenylalanine. The earlier analysis of 550 to 650 of the donors excluded any sequence lacking an unambiguous match to a single V gene segment. An earlier analysis of a few hundred of the donors classified V segments as functional when productive rearrangements were above 56.7% and as segregating when the standard deviation between donors was above 5%. To diagnose cytomegalovirus status from the catalog of TCR beta chain sequences, a statistical classification framework was built. In a later analysis, V and J genes were assigned by comparing TCR nucleotide sequences against IMGT/GENE-DB human TR gene sequences. Using the TCRdist pipeline, a later analysis assigned CDR3 sequences along with most-parsimonious VDJ recombination scenarios. In a later analysis, each TCR beta chain was defined by its CDR3 amino acid sequence together with its V-gene family, and reads lacking a unique V-gene family were excluded. As a way to deal with suspected cross-contamination and a sequencing artifact, a later analysis dropped 500 to 700 nucleotide sequences that were highly shared and had low generation probability. For each public chain, a later analysis derived a clonal expansion index from normalized ranks of inferred template counts within each repertoire. In a later analysis, generation probabilities were computed with a VDJ recombination model fitted to out-of-frame rearrangements, and the resulting probabilities were checked against IGoR. A later analysis scored TCR-TCR, TCR-HLA and TCR-CMV co-occurrence with hypergeometric tests, applying a repertoire-size bias correction to TCR pairs. A later analysis estimated false discovery rates by permuting HLA or CMV assignments 20 times. In a later analysis, co-occurring TCRs were grouped using DBSCAN, with TCRdist sequence similarity added in when clustering inside HLA-allele-positive subsets. Repertoires with fewer than 30,000 or more than 120,000 public chains were left out of co-occurrence clustering, as were five repertoires with anomalous nucleotide sharing. In TCRdb, the immuneACCESS table is reduced to in-frame sequences with V and J assigned. These tables do not hold every clone; where another copy was compared, an unresolved V gene accounts for under half, and the others remain unexplained. That table supplies the V and J calls and clone size; D and trimming were determined from the DNA. This sample has roughly 160,000 clones in its table, and approximately 80% of those were observed once. About 1.3% of the sample comes from the top ten.

A note on this clone: No antigen is known for it. Nothing much larger sits one base from this clone, and base qualities are not available.

The CDR3 goes from the cysteine to the phenylalanine over 14 residues. The only DNA kept is the CDR3, 42 bases in frame from the first base. Trimming leaves V shorter by 3 bases and J shorter by 4 bases, with the junction holding 3 bases beyond the gene matches. The germline V gene yields SGHVS for CDR1 and FNYEAQ for CDR2. The cohort comprised fewer than 700 healthy bone marrow donors. Cohort members were all nominally healthy when sampled, although unrecorded immune exposures were likely present. The donor was CMV seronegative and was included in the group of under 450 seronegative cohort members. Every donor gave a peripheral blood sample, and the peripheral blood mononuclear cells from that sample were used for TCR beta sequencing. The Qiagen DNeasy Blood Extraction Kit was used to extract genomic DNA from the blood cell samples. Results and caveats for the whole study, not just this receptor: Compared with equally common non-associated chains, HLA-associated TCR beta chains in a later analysis were more clonally expanded and had lower generation probabilities. The classifier was reported to diagnose cytomegalovirus status with high specificity and sensitivity in both the original and validation cohorts. Most CMV-associated TCR beta chains appeared to be HLA-restricted in a later analysis, and the HLA associations seemed to be driven largely by CMV exposure. In the study, 150 to 200 TCR beta chains were listed as associated with cytomegalovirus. Immune exposure information for the cohort was limited to CMV serostatus. In vitro tests confirmed that a few of the cytomegalovirus-associated TCR beta chains recognize cytomegalovirus antigens. In a later analysis, the rate of TCR association differed among HLA loci, with DRB1 alleles having the most associated TCRs and HLA-C alleles having the fewest. An earlier analysis of around 600 of the donors showed that most TCR beta V segments appeared in productive rearrangements either about 90% or about 30% of the time, which broadly matched IMGT annotations. In a later analysis, several top co-occurrence clusters were reported to appear linked to parvovirus B19, influenza, CMV and Epstein-Barr virus. HLA typing was unavailable for some donors at each locus, so association tests used only the typed subset. Because counts were too low, 15 to 20 rarely observed V segments, including chromosome 9 orphons, were left out of the earlier analysis of some 640 of the donors. A later genetic analysis associated a missense DCLRE1C variant with V-gene and J-gene trimming of TCR beta chains, and an independent cohort replicated the association. The presence/absence analyses assumed that sequencing depth was roughly uniform across donors, and that assumption may not be true. At a false discovery rate of 0.05, a later analysis linked around 15,000 TCR beta sequences to specific HLA alleles. The 87-base-pair reads could not distinguish some IMGT-functional V segments, including TRBV6-2 and TRBV6-3, so those segments were excluded. It was suggested by the authors that the approach could potentially be generalized to other disease states and immunological phenotypes. In this cohort, only TCR beta chains were sequenced, and detectable features were limited by the absence of alpha or paired-chain data. A further reported finding was that TCR beta sequences accurately predicted the HLA-A and HLA-B alleles for most subjects in the first cohort. In a later genetic analysis, fewer N-insertions in productive TCRs were reported among donors in an Asian-associated ancestry cluster than the roughly 670-donor mean. When HLA alleles, especially DR and DQ, strongly co-occurred, TCR associations were difficult to assign to individual alleles. Most TCR sequences were seen in very few donors, while some public TCRs were found in many individuals. The sequencing pipeline was judged likely to have produced a cluster of highly shared sequence variants as a technical artifact. Correlated functional status among segregating V segments might be attributable to linkage disequilibrium, but an unknown experimental factor could not be ruled out.

This TCR was sampled from a woman aged 50 to 65 in good health and CMV-seronegative. Input material: PBMCs. Recombination connected TRBV7-6 to TRBJ2-5; 9 central bases correspond to TRBD1. The CDR3 has the sequence CASSLGQGVETQYF. The DNA reads TGTGCCAGCAGCTTGGGACAGGGAGTAGAGACCCAGTACTTC.